This TCR beta chain is from a study of cytomegalovirus exposure and HLA in healthy donors (dated 2017 in TCRdb). A note on the overall study: According to an earlier analysis of 587 of the donors, about 179 million T cells yielded over 100 million unique TCR beta sequences and around 300 Gb of sequence data. An early release that covered approximately 600 HLA-typed donors contained about 300 gigabases of sequencing data and 80 million or so unique TCR sequences. Of the 300 to 500 genotyped donors, less than 85% were placed in the genetic ancestry cluster associated with self-reported Caucasian donors. The study was designed to test whether signatures of past pathogen exposure could be identified by cataloging public T cell receptors. The study profiled the T cell repertoires of about 720 subjects by immunosequencing and related them to cytomegalovirus serostatus. Besides the first cohort of 666 subjects, a separate validation cohort made up of 95 to 150 different subjects was used. High-throughput TCR immunosequencing, statistical association of individual TCRs with disease status, and machine learning were combined to predict cytomegalovirus infection status. To study patterns of TCR occurrence, a later analysis re-analyzed previously published TCR beta repertoires from 550 to 800 donors and added high-resolution HLA genotyping. Rather than using new phenotypic data, the later analysis identified candidate immune exposures from TCR beta sequences and from how often those sequences occurred across donors. An earlier analysis of 587 of the donors applied high-throughput TCR beta sequencing to assess whether each TCR beta V gene segment acted as functional or pseudogenic. Alongside the repertoire data, information on donor age, sex, ethnicity and CMV serostatus was compiled. In a later genetic analysis, genome-wide SNP genotypes for about three fifths of the 666 donors were used, and that subset was treated as a discovery cohort. Every repertoire in the discovery cohort had been generated on one and the same sequencing platform. Both class I and class II loci were covered by HLA typing, at four-digit resolution. Typing coverage varied by locus: 629-630 donors for A, B, C, DRB1 and DQB1; more than 500 for DQA1; 600 to 610 for DPA1; under 490 for DPB1. Because of strong linkage in the cohort, five DR-DQ haplotypes were treated as single units for association and clustering. Across roughly 420 genotyped donors of the cohort, an average of about 200,000 unique TCR beta nucleotide sequences per donor were sequenced, and roughly a sixth of those sequences were non-productive. What the research found in general, with its limitations: In a later analysis, several top co-occurrence clusters were reported to appear linked to parvovirus B19, influenza, CMV and Epstein-Barr virus. It was suggested by the authors that the approach could potentially be generalized to other disease states and immunological phenotypes. Broadly in line with IMGT annotations, most TCR beta V segments showed up in productive rearrangements about 87% or about 30% of the time in an earlier analysis of 450 to 600 of the donors. CMV serostatus was the only immune exposure information available for the cohort. A cluster of highly shared sequence variants was judged likely to represent a technical artifact of the sequencing pipeline. Some IMGT-functional V segments, including TRBV6-2 and TRBV6-3, could not be distinguished by the 87-base-pair reads and were therefore excluded. A few of the identified cytomegalovirus-associated TCR beta chains were confirmed in vitro to be specific for cytomegalovirus antigens. Cytomegalovirus status was reported to be diagnosed by the classifier with high specificity and sensitivity in both the original and validation cohorts. Because HLA typing was unavailable for some donors at each locus, only the typed subset was used in association tests. Linkage disequilibrium might explain the correlated functional status among segregating V segments, but an unknown experimental factor could not be excluded. Seventeen rarely observed V segments, including chromosome 9 orphons, were excluded from the earlier analysis of about 610 of the donors because counts were too low. A later analysis found that TCR association rates varied across HLA loci, with DRB1 alleles showing the most associated TCRs and HLA-C alleles the fewest. A further reported finding was that TCR beta sequences accurately predicted the HLA-A and HLA-B alleles for most subjects in the first cohort. Roughly uniform sequencing depth across donors was assumed in presence/absence analyses, although this assumption may not hold. Only TCR beta chains were sequenced in this cohort, and the absence of alpha or paired-chain data limited detectable features. When HLA alleles, especially DR and DQ, strongly co-occurred, attributing TCR associations to individual alleles was difficult. A total of 164 TCR beta chains were listed by the study as associated with cytomegalovirus. According to a later analysis, most CMV-associated TCR beta chains appeared to be HLA-restricted, and the HLA associations seemed to be driven largely by CMV exposure. An association between a missense DCLRE1C variant and V-gene and J-gene trimming of TCR beta chains was found in a later genetic analysis and replicated in an independent cohort. In a later analysis, HLA-associated TCR beta chains showed more clonal expansion and lower generation probabilities than non-associated chains that were equally common. Most TCR sequences were seen in very few donors, while some public TCRs were found in many individuals. Compared with the roughly 670-donor mean, donors in an Asian-associated ancestry cluster had fewer N-insertions in productive TCRs, according to a later genetic analysis. Specific HLA alleles were associated with 16,951 TCR beta sequences at a false discovery rate of 0.05 in a later analysis.

Concerning this clone itself: It has no known antigen specificity. No much larger clone exists at a distance of one base, and base qualities are not known.

The library was generated by the immunoSEQ multiplex PCR assay. For the multiplex PCR, a mixture combining 60 forward primers for TCR Vbeta segments and 13 reverse primers for TCR Jbeta segments was used. A multiplex PCR assay on genomic DNA amplified the CDR3 region of rearranged TCR beta genes. On the Illumina HiSeq System, the amplified TCR beta libraries were sequenced as 87-base-pair reads. From the authors' description of their analysis: A later analysis tallied roughly 80 million unique TCR beta chains across the roughly 610 repertoires, and 10 million to 11 million of those chains were shared by two or more donors. Raw reads were error-corrected and collapsed into unique sequences with a nearest-neighbor algorithm that merged closely related sequences to remove PCR and sequencing errors. V, D and J gene segments were assigned by aligning CDR3 sequences to IMGT reference sequences. Each retained sequence needed at least a six-nucleotide match to both a V gene segment and a J gene segment. Rearrangements were classified as productive when the CDR3 lacked stop codons and remained in frame with V and J, and all other rearrangements were classified as non-productive. CDR3 was defined according to IMGT convention as the region running from the second conserved V-encoded cysteine to the conserved J-encoded phenylalanine. The earlier analysis of about 500 of the donors excluded sequences that lacked an unambiguous match to a single V gene segment. In an earlier analysis of roughly 500 of the donors, V segments were called functional above 56.7% productive rearrangements and were called segregating when the between-donor standard deviation exceeded 5%. To diagnose cytomegalovirus status from the catalog of TCR beta chain sequences, a statistical classification framework was built. In a later analysis, TCR nucleotide sequences were compared against IMGT/GENE-DB human TR gene sequences so that V and J genes could be assigned. A later analysis assigned CDR3 sequences and most-parsimonious VDJ recombination scenarios with the TCRdist pipeline. In a later analysis, each TCR beta chain was defined by its CDR3 amino acid sequence together with its V-gene family, and reads lacking a unique V-gene family were excluded. A later analysis removed several hundred highly shared, low-generation-probability nucleotide sequences to deal with suspected cross-contamination and a sequencing artifact. A later analysis calculated a clonal expansion index for each public chain from normalized within-repertoire ranks of inferred template counts. Generation probabilities in a later analysis came from a VDJ recombination model fitted to out-of-frame rearrangements, and those results were checked against IGoR. In a later analysis, hypergeometric tests were used to score TCR-TCR, TCR-HLA and TCR-CMV co-occurrence, with a repertoire-size bias correction applied to TCR pairs. To estimate false discovery rates, a later analysis permuted the HLA or CMV assignments 20 times. In a later analysis, co-occurring TCRs were grouped using DBSCAN, with TCRdist sequence similarity added in when clustering inside HLA-allele-positive subsets. For co-occurrence clustering, repertoires with fewer than 30,000 or more than 120,000 public chains were excluded, along with about five repertoires with anomalous nucleotide sharing. Sourced from immuneACCESS, this table was stored by TCRdb with only in-frame sequences that have V and J called. A share of the clones is absent; for the studies checked, an unresolved V gene accounts for under half, and the remainder has no known explanation. The V and J calls and the clone size are those of that table, but D and trimming were determined from the DNA. Present in this sample are about 170,000 clones, 75% to 85% of which were seen just once. The biggest ten clones account for 0.6% to 0.9% of the sample.

The cysteine opens and the phenylalanine closes a CDR3 of 15 amino acids. The DNA shown is the 45-base CDR3, in frame from base 1. Trimming accounts for 6 bases at V and 7 bases at J, while the number of junction bases matched to no gene is 10. The germline V gene (reference sequence) sets CDR1 to SEHNR and CDR2 to FQNEAQ. The cohort comprised fewer than 700 healthy bone marrow donors. All cohort members were sampled while nominally healthy, although unrecorded immune exposures were likely present. The donor tested CMV seronegative and was one of the 352 seronegative cohort members. A peripheral blood sample was collected from each donor, and TCR beta sequencing was performed on peripheral blood mononuclear cells. The Qiagen DNeasy Blood Extraction Kit was used to extract genomic DNA from the blood cell samples.

Sequences were obtained from PBMCs. The TCR comes from a female donor in good health and CMV-seronegative. The chain couples TRBV7-9 to TRBJ2-1; 9 bases in the middle match TRBD2. The nucleotide sequence reads TGTGCCAGCAGATCCGCGGGGGGGGGTGGGAATGAGCAGTTCTTC. Its translation reads: CASRSAGGGGNEQFF.